Listed here are 20 T cell receptor beta chains from one sample, sequenced in a study of T cells after yellow fever vaccination. MiXCR, applied by TCRdb to the 5' RACE reads, yields one record per CDR3 protein. The table records roughly 500,000 distinct CDR3 sequences, 15% to 20% of them present only once. The specimen was PBMCs, collected 15 days after the yellow fever booster vaccination. The receptors here all came from a man younger than 40 who received the YFV17D yellow fever vaccine.

V is TRBV20-1 and J is TRBJ2-1; TRBD2 aligns across 8 bases. The CDR3 extends over 15 amino acids. Germline CDR1 reads DFQATT; CDR2 reads SNEGSKA (reference sequence). The ends lost 0 bases at V and 8 bases at J; junction bases unmatched: 9. CDR3 protein: CSARERRGVVDEQFF. The CDR3 coding sequence is TGCAGTGCTAGAGAAAGGCGGGGGGTGGTCGATGAGCAGTTCTTC.

The genes are TRBV7-2 and TRBJ2-1; 9 bases align to TRBD2. Germline V lookup: CDR1 SGHTA, CDR2 FQGNSA. The junction had 6 bases not matched to a gene; V was cut back by 0 bases and J by 9 bases. The CDR3 is 15 residues long. CDR3 coding DNA: TGTGCCAGCAGCTTAGCGGTAGCGGGAGTTGTTGAGCAGTTCTTC. Encoded protein: CASSLAVAGVVEQFF.

This clonotype has a handful of counts. The chain is built from TRBV11-2 and TRBJ2-7; D is perhaps TRBD2 (6 bases). The V end lost 1 base, the J end lost 7 bases, and 17 bases lay between the germline ends. Germline CDR1 is SGHAT and CDR2 is FQNNGV. The CDR3 is made up of 15 amino acids. This CDR3 is CASSLGEDLWIEQYF. The DNA of the CDR3 is TGTGCCAGCAGCTTAGGGGAGGACCTCTGGATAGAGCAGTACTTC.

This clonotype was detected only a few times. This chain connects TRBV12-3 or TRBV12-4 to TRBJ2-2; D is unresolved. Between the trimmed V and J ends, which lost 6 bases and 5 bases, there was a span of 13 bases. The CDR3 length is 14 residues. The CDR3 sequence: CASRLRSETGELFF. The CDR3 bases are TGTGCCAGCAGACTCCGGAGTGAGACCGGGGAGCTGTTTTTT.

This clonotype was counted only a few times. This chain links TRBV20-1 with TRBJ2-3, with a tentative D call TRBD2 (6 bases). This CDR3 contains 14 residues. From germline, CDR1 is DFQATT and CDR2 SNEGSKA (reference sequence). The DNA of the CDR3 is TGCAGCGGGGGACCCCGAGCTAGCACAGATACGCAGTATTTT. Amino acids: CSGGPRASTDTQYF.

This clonotype was detected only a few times. The rearrangement uses TRBV12-3 or TRBV12-4 and TRBJ2-3; no reliable D call. Trimming shortened V by 1 base and J by 4 bases, and 12 bases separated the two germline ends. The CDR3 length is 15 residues. The CDR3 coding sequence is TGTGCCAGCAGTTTAGTCGGCCTGCGTTCAGATACGCAGTATTTT. This gives the protein CASSLVGLRSDTQYF.

This rearrangement joins TRBV7-6 to TRBJ2-2; D is possibly TRBD2 (6 bases). Trimming shortened V by 1 base and J by 7 bases, and 13 bases separated the two germline ends. CDR1 is SGHVS and CDR2 is FNYEAQ in the germline V gene. CDR3 size: 15 residues. The CDR3, as DNA: TGTGCCAGCAGCTTAGGGGCTAGCGTAATCGGGGAGCTGTTTTTT. The encoded protein is CASSLGASVIGELFF. The full variable domain, rest sourced from reference TRBV7-6 and TRBJ2-2, is GAGVSQSPRYKVTKRGQDVALRCDPISGHVSLYWYRQALGQGPEFLTYFNYEAQQDKSGLPNDRFSAERPEGSISTLTIQRTEQRDSAMYRCASSLGASVIGELFFGEGSRLTVL.

This clonotype has more than one count but fewer than ten. The rearrangement links TRBV5-1 to TRBJ2-3; TRBD2 agrees at 8 bases. CDR3 size: 17 residues. The germline V gene encodes CDR1 SGHRS and CDR2 YFSETQ. Unmatched junction bases numbered 15, after V lost 4 bases and J lost 5 bases. In DNA, the CDR3 is TGCGCCAGCAGCCTCGGCCTAAGCGGGAGTAGGGGAGATACGCAGTATTTT. Its translation is CASSLGLSGSRGDTQYF.

The chain has TRBV7-8 and TRBJ1-1; no clear D gene. The CDR3 consists of 15 residues. The germline V gene encodes CDR1 SGHVS and CDR2 FQNEAQ. The ends were cut back, 1 base at V and 4 bases at J, with 13 bases in the middle. This chain's CDR3 is CASSLVGQKGTEAFF. The DNA for the CDR3 is TGTGCCAGCAGCTTAGTAGGGCAAAAAGGCACTGAAGCTTTCTTT.

The chain links TRBV20-1 to TRBJ2-7, with 7 bases fitting TRBD2. V was clipped by 5 bases and J by 4 bases; unmatched bases: 5. The CDR3 has 12 amino acids. Germline CDR1 is DFQATT and CDR2 is SNEGSKA (reference sequence). The CDR3 region is CSARSGGYEQYF. The CDR3 DNA reads as TGCAGTGCTCGATCCGGGGGGTACGAGCAGTACTTC.

This clonotype appeared a few times. The chain couples TRBV5-1 to TRBJ2-1, with 8 bases identical to TRBD1. This CDR3 has 14 residues. Germline loops: CDR1 SGHRS, CDR2 YFSETQ. The ends lost 1 base at V and 6 bases at J; junction bases unmatched: 3. Here the CDR3 DNA reads TGCGCCAGCAGCTTGACAGGGGGTTTCAATGAGCAGTTCTTC. It translates to CASSLTGGFNEQFF.

The chain carries TRBV5-6 and TRBJ2-7, with TRBD2 identical over 7 bases. The germline gives CDR1 SGHDT, CDR2 YYEEEE. Unmatched junction bases numbered 17, after V lost 2 bases and J lost 3 bases. The CDR3 consists of 18 residues. This CDR3 reads CASSFRGRYTGGGYEQYF. Here the CDR3 DNA reads TGTGCCAGCAGCTTTCGCGGCCGGTATACGGGAGGTGGCTACGAGCAGTACTTC.

This clonotype was detected only a few times. The rearrangement joins TRBV5-1 to TRBJ2-5; TRBD2 matches at 8 bases. With V trimmed by 0 bases and J by 1 base, 8 bases remained unmatched. The CDR3 consists of 17 residues. The V gene's germline CDR1 is SGHRS and CDR2 YFSETQ. CDR3 residues: CASSLDGGGSSQETQYF. CDR3 coding DNA: TGCGCCAGCAGCTTGGACGGGGGGGGATCAAGCCAAGAGACCCAGTACTTC.

This rearrangement joins TRBV10-3 to TRBJ2-7, with 8 bases lining up with TRBD2. V lost 8 bases, J lost 5 bases, and 11 bases stayed unmatched. Germline CDR1 reads ENHRY; CDR2 reads SYGVKD. The CDR3 runs 14 residues. CDR3 sequence (DNA): TGTGCCATCGACGAGCGGGAGTCTCGGGACGAGCAGTACTTC. Protein sequence: CAIDERESRDEQYF.

This clonotype has only a few counts. The chain couples TRBV2 to TRBJ2-7, with 8 bases matching TRBD2. CDR3 length: 13 residues. V lost 8 bases, J lost 5 bases, and 8 bases stayed unmatched. Per the germline V gene, CDR1 is SNHLY and CDR2 is FYNNEI. The CDR3 sequence: CASGLLAAHEQYF. The CDR3 coding sequence is TGTGCCAGCGGATTACTAGCGGCCCACGAGCAGTACTTC.

The chain employs TRBV10-1 and TRBJ2-2; D might be TRBD2 (5 bases). V lost 4 bases to trimming and J lost 7 bases, with 13 bases between them. The CDR3 consists of 14 residues. Germline loops: CDR1 WNHNN, CDR2 SYGVQD (reference sequence). The CDR3 protein is CASSAARAGGELFF. CDR3 bases: TGCGCCAGCAGTGCTGCGAGGGCCGGCGGGGAGCTGTTTTTT.

The chain has TRBV30 and TRBJ2-3, with D tentatively TRBD2 (5 bases). Trimming took 0 bases from V and 7 from J, leaving 14 bases between them. The CDR3 contains 14 residues. In germline, CDR1 is GTSNPN, CDR2 SVGIG (reference sequence). Here the CDR3 reads CAWSVPPQRYTQYF. The CDR3 DNA reads as TGTGCCTGGAGTGTACCCCCTCAGCGGTATACGCAGTATTTT.

This clonotype was found a few times. The chain couples TRBV18 to TRBJ2-7; 8 bases fit TRBD1. The junction had 5 bases not matched to a gene; V was cut back by 2 bases and J by 5 bases. The V gene's germline CDR1 is KGHSH and CDR2 LQKENI. The CDR3 totals 14 residues. CDR3 DNA: TGTGCCAGCTCACCAATCGGACAGGGCGACGAGCAGTACTTC. It yields the protein CASSPIGQGDEQYF.

This clonotype showed up just a few times. The rearrangement links TRBV7-8 to TRBJ2-2; possibly TRBD1 for D (6 bases). CDR3 size: 15 residues. Germline assignment: CDR1 SGHVS and CDR2 FQNEAQ. V lost 7 bases and J lost 3, with 15 bases in between. CDR3 sequence reads: CASKYGTPDTGELFF. CDR3 in DNA: TGTGCCAGCAAGTATGGGACACCCGACACCGGGGAGCTGTTTTTT.

J is TRBJ2-7 and V is TRBV20-1, with 11 bases identical to TRBD2. CDR3 length: 15 residues. Germline V lookup: CDR1 DFQATT, CDR2 SNEGSKA (reference sequence). Trimming took 0 bases from V and 6 from J; bases not matched to a gene: 7. CDR3 DNA: TGCAGTGCTAGAGATTGGGGACTAGCGGTCGGCGAGCAGTACTTC. This codes for CSARDWGLAVGEQYF.